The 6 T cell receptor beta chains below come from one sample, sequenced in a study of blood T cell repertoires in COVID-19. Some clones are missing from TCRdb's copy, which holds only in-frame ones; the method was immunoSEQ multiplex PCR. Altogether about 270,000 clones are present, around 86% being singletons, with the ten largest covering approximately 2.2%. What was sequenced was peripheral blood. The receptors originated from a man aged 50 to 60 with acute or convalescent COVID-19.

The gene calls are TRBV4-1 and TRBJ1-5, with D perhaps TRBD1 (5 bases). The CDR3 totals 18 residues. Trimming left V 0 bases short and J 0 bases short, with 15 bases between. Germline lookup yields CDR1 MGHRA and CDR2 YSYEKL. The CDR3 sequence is CASSQEPPQGNSNQPQHF. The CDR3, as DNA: TGCGCCAGCAGCCAAGAGCCCCCTCAGGGCAATAGCAATCAGCCCCAGCATTTT.

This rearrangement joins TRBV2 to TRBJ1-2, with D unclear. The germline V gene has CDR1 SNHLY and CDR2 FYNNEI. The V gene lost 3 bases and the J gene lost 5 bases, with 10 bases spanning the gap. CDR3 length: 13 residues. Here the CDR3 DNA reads TGTGCCAGCAGTGAGGAGGGCCAATATGGCTACACCTTC. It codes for CASSEEGQYGYTF.

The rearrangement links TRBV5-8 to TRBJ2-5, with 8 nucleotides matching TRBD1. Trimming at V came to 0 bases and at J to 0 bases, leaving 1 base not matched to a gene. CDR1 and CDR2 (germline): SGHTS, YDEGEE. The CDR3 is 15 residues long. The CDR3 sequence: CASSLGRGHQETQYF. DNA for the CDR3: TGTGCCAGCAGCTTGGGCAGGGGGCACCAAGAGACCCAGTACTTC.

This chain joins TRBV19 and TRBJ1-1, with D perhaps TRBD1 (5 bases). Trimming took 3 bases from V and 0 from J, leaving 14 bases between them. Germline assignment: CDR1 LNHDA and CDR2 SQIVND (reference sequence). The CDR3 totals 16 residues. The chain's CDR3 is CASSIEQANMNTEAFF. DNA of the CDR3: TGTGCCAGTAGTATTGAACAGGCCAACATGAACACTGAAGCTTTCTTT.

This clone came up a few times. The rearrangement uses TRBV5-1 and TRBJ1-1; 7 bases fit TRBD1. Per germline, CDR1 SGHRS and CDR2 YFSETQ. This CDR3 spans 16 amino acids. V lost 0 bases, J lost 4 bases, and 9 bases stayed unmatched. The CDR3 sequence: CASSLVGRGRTTEAFF. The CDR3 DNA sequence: TGCGCCAGCAGCTTGGTCGGGAGGGGGCGGACCACTGAAGCTTTCTTT.

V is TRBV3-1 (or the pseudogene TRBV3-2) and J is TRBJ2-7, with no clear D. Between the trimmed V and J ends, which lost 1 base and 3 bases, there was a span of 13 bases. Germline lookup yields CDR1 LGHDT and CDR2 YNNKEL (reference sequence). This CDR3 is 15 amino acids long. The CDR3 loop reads CASSQGRSPFYEQYF. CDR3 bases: TGTGCCAGCAGCCAAGGCCGGAGCCCCTTCTACGAGCAGTACTTC.